The 7 T cell receptor beta chains below come from one sample, sequenced in a study of OX40 agonist ivuxolimab in advanced cancers. TCRdb's table, derived via immunoSEQ multiplex PCR, lists solely in-frame clones and lacks some. The table has about 83,000 clones, around 84% seen once; the top ten hold roughly 1.8%. The material sequenced was CD4+ or CD8+ T cells sorted from blood, taken in a trial of the OX40 agonist ivuxolimab. The receptors were gathered from an adult with an advanced solid tumor such as melanoma, head and neck, liver or kidney cancer.

In DNA form, the CDR3 reads TGCGCCAGCAGCCAAGATCAGTTTCCGAACACTGAAGCTTTCTTT. This sequence encodes CASSQDQFPNTEAFF. The chain couples TRBV4-3 to TRBJ1-1; D gene unclear. CDR1 and CDR2 (germline): LGHNA, YSLEER. There are 15 residues in the CDR3. Trimming pared 0 bases from V and 1 base from J, leaving 9 bases between.

The chain links TRBV10-3 to TRBJ2-3; tentatively, D is TRBD1 (6 bases). The V gene's germline CDR1 is ENHRY and CDR2 SYGVKD. The CDR3 spans 15 residues. Trimming shortened V by 0 bases and J by 7 bases, and 14 bases separated the two germline ends. CDR3 protein: CAISESGGARNTQYF. DNA for the CDR3: TGTGCCATCAGTGAGTCAGGGGGAGCCCGGAATACGCAGTATTTT.

The chain is built from TRBV18 and TRBJ2-2, with 12 nucleotides matching TRBD2. This CDR3 has 19 residues. With V trimmed by 2 bases and J by 3 bases, 10 bases remained unmatched. Germline assignment: CDR1 KGHSH and CDR2 LQKENI. The CDR3 DNA sequence: TGTGCCAGCTCACCAATGGCTAGCGGGGGGGCTGCTGACACCGGGGAGCTGTTTTTT. Amino acid sequence: CASSPMASGGAADTGELFF.

As for this clone: Other DNA sequences in the sample encode the same CDR3. This chain uses TRBV2 with TRBJ2-3; D gene uncertain. Germline V gene sequence: CDR1 SNHLY, CDR2 FYNNEI. This CDR3 spans 14 amino acids. Trimming stripped 3 bases from V and 4 bases from J, with 11 bases between. Here the CDR3 reads CASSEMNVPDTQYF. The CDR3 DNA follows: TGTGCCAGCAGTGAGATGAATGTTCCAGATACGCAGTATTTT.

The J gene is TRBJ2-2, the V gene TRBV13; D call uncertain. The CDR3 sequence is 13 residues long. V shed 1 base and J shed 6 bases, with 6 bases lying between them. Germline V gene sequence: CDR1 PRHDT, CDR2 FYEKMQ (reference sequence). CDR3 loop: CASSLVSSGELFF. The CDR3 nucleotides are TGTGCCAGCAGCTTAGTAAGCTCCGGGGAGCTGTTTTTT.

This clone occurred once. The gene calls are TRBV28 and TRBJ1-5, with 7 bases matching TRBD1. J was trimmed by 4 bases and V by 2 bases; bases with no gene match: 14. The CDR3 consists of 18 residues. Germline V CDR1 and CDR2: MDHEN, SYDVKM. The CDR3 region is CASSLVYKWGDSNQPQHF. CDR3 DNA sequence: TGTGCCAGCAGTTTAGTTTACAAGTGGGGGGACAGTAATCAGCCCCAGCATTTT.

This clone was counted a few times. The germline gene is not matched at one end of the junction; a read error may be the cause. The chain combines TRBV7-3 with TRBJ1-2, with 7 bases lining up with TRBD1. The CDR3 extends over 11 amino acids. Per germline, CDR1 SGHTA and CDR2 FQGTGA. DNA of the CDR3: TGTGCCAGCAGCCCAGGGACAGTACAAGCCTTC. Protein: CASSPGTVQAF.